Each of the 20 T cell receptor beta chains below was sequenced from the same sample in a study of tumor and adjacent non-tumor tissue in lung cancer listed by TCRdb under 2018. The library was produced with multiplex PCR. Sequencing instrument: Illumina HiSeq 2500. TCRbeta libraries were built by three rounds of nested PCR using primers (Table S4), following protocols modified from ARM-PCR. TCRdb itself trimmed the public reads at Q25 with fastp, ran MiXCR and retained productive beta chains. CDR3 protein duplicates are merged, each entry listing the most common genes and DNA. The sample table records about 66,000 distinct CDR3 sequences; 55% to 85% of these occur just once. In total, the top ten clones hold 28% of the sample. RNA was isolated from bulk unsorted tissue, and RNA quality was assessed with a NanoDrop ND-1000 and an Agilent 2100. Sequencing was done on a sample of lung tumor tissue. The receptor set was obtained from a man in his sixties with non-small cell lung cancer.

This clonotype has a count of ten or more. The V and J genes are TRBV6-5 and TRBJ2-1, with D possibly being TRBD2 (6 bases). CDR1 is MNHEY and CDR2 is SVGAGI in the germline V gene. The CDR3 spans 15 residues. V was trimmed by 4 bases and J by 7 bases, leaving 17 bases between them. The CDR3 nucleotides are TGTGCCAGCAGTTGCTCGAGGCGGGGTGGGAATGAGCAGTTCTTC. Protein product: CASSCSRRGGNEQFF.

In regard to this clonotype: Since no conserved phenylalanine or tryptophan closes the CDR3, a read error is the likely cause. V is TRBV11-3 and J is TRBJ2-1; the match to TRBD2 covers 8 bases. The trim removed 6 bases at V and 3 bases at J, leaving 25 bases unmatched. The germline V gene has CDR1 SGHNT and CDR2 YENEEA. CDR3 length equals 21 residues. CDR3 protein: CASSLMYGTMREAVGYNEQFL. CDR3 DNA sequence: TGTGCCAGCAGTTTAATGTACGGTACTATGCGGGAGGCCGTGGGCTACAATGAGCAGTTCTTA.

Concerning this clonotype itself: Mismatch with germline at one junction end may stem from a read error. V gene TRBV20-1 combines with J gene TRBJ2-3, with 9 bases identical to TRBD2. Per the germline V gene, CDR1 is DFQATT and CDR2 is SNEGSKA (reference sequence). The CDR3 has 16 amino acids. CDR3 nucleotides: TGCAGTGCTCAACAACCCGCTAGCGGGATCACAGATAAGCAGTATTTT. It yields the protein CSAQQPASGITDKQYF.

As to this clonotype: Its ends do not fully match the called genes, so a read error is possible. CDR3 amino acids: CSVRGLRELSRGNEQFF. The CDR3 DNA follows: TGCAGTGTTAGAGGTCTTAGAGAGCTCTCGCGGGGCAATGAGCAGTTCTTC. The rearrangement joins TRBV20-1 to TRBJ2-1; D possibly corresponds to TRBD2 (6 bases). The CDR3 contains 17 residues. The germline gives CDR1 DFQATT, CDR2 SNEGSKA (reference sequence).

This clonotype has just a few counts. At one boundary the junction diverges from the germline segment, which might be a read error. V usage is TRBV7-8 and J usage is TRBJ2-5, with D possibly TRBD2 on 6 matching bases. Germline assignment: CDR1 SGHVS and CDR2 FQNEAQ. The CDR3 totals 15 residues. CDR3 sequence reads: CVSSLSREESETQYF. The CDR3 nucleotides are TGTGTCAGCAGCTTAAGTAGGGAGGAGTCGGAGACCCAATACTTC.

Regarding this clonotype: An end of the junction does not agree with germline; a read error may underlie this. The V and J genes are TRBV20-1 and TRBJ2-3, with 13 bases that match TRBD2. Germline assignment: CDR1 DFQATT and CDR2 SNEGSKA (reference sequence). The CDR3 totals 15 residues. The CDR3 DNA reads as TGCAGCGCTAAACTAGCGGGAGGGCCTTCAGATGCGCAGTATTTT. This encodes CSAKLAGGPSDAQYF.

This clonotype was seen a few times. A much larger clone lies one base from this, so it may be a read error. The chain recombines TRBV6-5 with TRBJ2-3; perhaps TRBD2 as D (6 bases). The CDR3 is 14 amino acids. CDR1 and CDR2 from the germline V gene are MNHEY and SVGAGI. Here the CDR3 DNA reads TGTGCCAGCAGTACCGGGAGTGGCACAGATATGCAGTATTTT. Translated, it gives CASSTGSGTDMQYF.

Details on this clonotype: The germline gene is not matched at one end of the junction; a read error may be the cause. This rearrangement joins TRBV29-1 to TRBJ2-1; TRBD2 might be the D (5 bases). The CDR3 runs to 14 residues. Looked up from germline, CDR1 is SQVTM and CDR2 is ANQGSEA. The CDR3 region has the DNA TGTAGCGCAGACATGTCGAGCTCCTACAATGAACAGTTCTTC. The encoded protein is CSADMSSSYNEQFF.

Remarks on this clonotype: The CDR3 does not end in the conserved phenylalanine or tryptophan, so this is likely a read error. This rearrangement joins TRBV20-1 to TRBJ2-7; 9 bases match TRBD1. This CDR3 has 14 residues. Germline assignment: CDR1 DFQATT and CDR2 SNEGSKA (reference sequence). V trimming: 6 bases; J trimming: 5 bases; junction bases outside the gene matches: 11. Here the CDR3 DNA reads TGCAGTGCACCATTCACAGGGGGCAGGAACGAGCAGTACATC. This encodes CSAPFTGGRNEQYI.

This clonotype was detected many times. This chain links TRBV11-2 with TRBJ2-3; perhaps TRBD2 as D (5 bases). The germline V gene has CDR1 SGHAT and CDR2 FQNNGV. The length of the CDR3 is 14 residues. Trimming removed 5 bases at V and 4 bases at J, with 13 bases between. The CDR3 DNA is TGTGCCAGCAGCCAAAATAGCGCTTCAGATACGCAGTATTTT. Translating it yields CASSQNSASDTQYF. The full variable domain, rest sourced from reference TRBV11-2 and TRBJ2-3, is EAGVAQSPRYKIIEKRQSVAFWCNPISGHATLYWYQQILGQGPKLLIQFQNNGVVDDSQLPKDRFSAERLKGVDSTLKIQPAKLEDSAVYLCASSQNSASDTQYFGPGTRLTVL.

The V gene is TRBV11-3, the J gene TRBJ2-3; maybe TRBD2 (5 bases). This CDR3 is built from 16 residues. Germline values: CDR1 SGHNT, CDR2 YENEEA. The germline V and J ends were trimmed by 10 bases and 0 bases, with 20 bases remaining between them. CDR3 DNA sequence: TGTGCCAACAACTCCAGGCTAGCAGATAGCACAGATACGCAGTATTTT. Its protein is CANNSRLADSTDTQYF.

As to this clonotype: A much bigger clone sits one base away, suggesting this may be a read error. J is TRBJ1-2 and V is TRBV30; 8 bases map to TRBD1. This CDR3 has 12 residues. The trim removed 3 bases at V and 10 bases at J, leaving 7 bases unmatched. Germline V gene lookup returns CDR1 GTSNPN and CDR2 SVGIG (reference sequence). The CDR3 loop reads CAWRDRGNDYTF. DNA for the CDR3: TGTGCCTGGAGAGACAGGGGCAATGACTACACCTTC.

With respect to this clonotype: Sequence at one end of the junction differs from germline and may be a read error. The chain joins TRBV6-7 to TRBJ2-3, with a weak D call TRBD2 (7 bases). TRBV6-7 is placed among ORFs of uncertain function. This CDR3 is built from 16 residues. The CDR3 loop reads CACSYTRGRAADTQYF. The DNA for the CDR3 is TGTGCCTGCAGTTATACGAGGGGGAGGGCGGCAGATACGCAGTATTTT.

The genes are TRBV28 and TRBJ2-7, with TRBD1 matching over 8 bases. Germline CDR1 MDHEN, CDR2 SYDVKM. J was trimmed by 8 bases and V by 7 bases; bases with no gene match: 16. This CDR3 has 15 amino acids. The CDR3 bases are TGTGCCAGCATGTTCTCAGGGGGCGAATGGTACAAGCAGTACTTC. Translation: CASMFSGGEWYKQYF.

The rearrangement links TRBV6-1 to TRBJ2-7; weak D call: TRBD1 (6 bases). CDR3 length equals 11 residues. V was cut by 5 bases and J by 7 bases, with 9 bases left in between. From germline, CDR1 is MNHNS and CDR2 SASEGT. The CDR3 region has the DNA TGTGCCAGCAGTATGACAGGTGAGCAGTACTTC. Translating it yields CASSMTGEQYF.

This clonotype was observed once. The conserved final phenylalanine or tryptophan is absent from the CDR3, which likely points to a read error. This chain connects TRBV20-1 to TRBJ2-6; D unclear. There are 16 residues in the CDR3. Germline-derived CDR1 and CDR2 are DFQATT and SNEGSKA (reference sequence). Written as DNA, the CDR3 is TGCAGTCCTAGAGATCATAATATCTCTGGGGCCAACGTCCTGACTATC. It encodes CSPRDHNISGANVLTI.

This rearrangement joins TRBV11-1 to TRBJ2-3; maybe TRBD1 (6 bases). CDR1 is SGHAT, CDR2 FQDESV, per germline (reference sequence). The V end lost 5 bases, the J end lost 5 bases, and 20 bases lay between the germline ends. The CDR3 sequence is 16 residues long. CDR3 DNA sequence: TGTGCCAGCAGCCCGGACAGAGGGCGTTCCAGAGATACGCAGTATTTT. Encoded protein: CASSPDRGRSRDTQYF.

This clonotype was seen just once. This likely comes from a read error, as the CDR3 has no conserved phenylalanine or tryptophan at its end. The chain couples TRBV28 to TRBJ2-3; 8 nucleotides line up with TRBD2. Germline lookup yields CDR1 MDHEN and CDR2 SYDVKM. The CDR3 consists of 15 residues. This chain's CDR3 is CVLPQSGSGTDTQYL. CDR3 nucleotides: TGTGTCCTACCCCAAAGCGGGAGTGGGACAGATACGCAGTATTTG.

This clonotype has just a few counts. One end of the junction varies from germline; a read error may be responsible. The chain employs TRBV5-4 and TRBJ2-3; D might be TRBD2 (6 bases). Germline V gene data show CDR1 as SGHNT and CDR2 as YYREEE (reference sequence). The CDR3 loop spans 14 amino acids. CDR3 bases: TGCGGCAGCAGCCCCGGCGGGGAATCAGATACGCAGTATTTT. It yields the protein CGSSPGGESDTQYF.

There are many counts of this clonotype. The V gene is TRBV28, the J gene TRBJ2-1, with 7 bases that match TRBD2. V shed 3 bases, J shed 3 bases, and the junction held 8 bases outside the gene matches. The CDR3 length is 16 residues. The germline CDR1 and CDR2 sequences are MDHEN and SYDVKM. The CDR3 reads CASSFIRGRGYNEQFF. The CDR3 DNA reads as TGTGCCAGCAGTTTCATCCGCGGGAGAGGCTACAATGAGCAGTTCTTC.